A single sample gave rise to the 24 T cell receptor beta chains below, sequenced in a study of healthy donors' naive CD4 and CD8 T cells. TCR libraries were built from about 500 ng of total RNA by linear amplification. TCRdb redid the calling of the reads with MiXCR, one entry per CDR3 protein. The table includes 180,000 or so distinct CDR3 sequences, nearly 75% detected once. Sequenced input: naive CD4+ and CD8+ T cells sorted from blood, pooled from several donors. The receptors originated from a pool of human donors in good health; the sample pools cells from several healthy donors.

A remark on this clonotype: The germline gene is not matched at one end of the junction; a read error may be the cause. The chain has TRBV27 and TRBJ2-3; D may match TRBD1 or TRBD2 (6 bases each). Per germline, CDR1 MNHEY and CDR2 SMNVEV (reference sequence). CDR3 length: 14 amino acids. The CDR3 region is CASSSLGGTDTQYF. DNA for the CDR3: TGTGCCAGCAGTTCCCTCGGGGGCACGGATACGCAGTATTTT.

Here the CDR3 reads CASSPKGGDGTEAFF. DNA for the CDR3: TGTGCCAGCAGCCCCAAGGGGGGTGATGGCACTGAAGCTTTCTTT. The chain employs TRBV4-2 and TRBJ1-1; D is perhaps TRBD1 (6 bases). V was pared by 4 bases and J by 4 bases, with 16 bases between. CDR1 and CDR2 (germline): LGHNA, YNFKEQ. The length of the CDR3 is 15 residues.

This chain joins TRBV5-1 and TRBJ1-6, with 7 nucleotides matching TRBD1. The CDR3 extends over 16 amino acids. The V gene end was trimmed by 0 bases and the J gene end by 7 bases; junction bases not matched to a gene: 7. The germline gives CDR1 SGHRS, CDR2 YFSETQ. CDR3 amino acids: CASSLEGGKRNSPLHF. As DNA, the CDR3 is TGCGCCAGCAGCTTGGAAGGGGGCAAAAGGAATTCACCCCTCCACTTT.

Of note for this clonotype: Germline is not matched at one junction end, which may reflect a read error. The CDR3 DNA reads TGTGCCTGGAGTGTACAGCTCAACACCGGGGAGCTATTTTTT. Its translation: CAWSVQLNTGELFF. The chain employs TRBV30 and TRBJ2-2, with a possible D match to TRBD2 (5 bases). Germline CDR1 is GTSNPN and CDR2 is SVGIG (reference sequence). This CDR3 is 14 amino acids long.

Only one count was recorded for this clonotype. The chain employs TRBV12-3 or TRBV12-4 and TRBJ1-6; a weak D match, TRBD1 (5 bases). The ends were cut back, 2 bases at V and 10 bases at J, with 15 bases in the middle. CDR3 length: 15 amino acids. The CDR3 nucleotides are TGTGCCAGCAGTTTAACGGCCGGGACGTACTCACCCCTCCACTTT. This encodes CASSLTAGTYSPLHF.

Notes on this clonotype: At one boundary the junction diverges from the germline segment, which might be a read error. CDR3 sequence (DNA): TGCAGCGTCGAAGGGGTAGAGAACACTGAAGCTTTCTTT. Translating gives CSVEGVENTEAFF. The V and J genes are TRBV29-1 and TRBJ1-1; weak D call: TRBD1 (5 bases). Germline CDR1 is SQVTM and CDR2 is ANQGSEA. The CDR3 totals 13 residues.

V and J are TRBV27 and TRBJ1-5; D is possibly TRBD1 (5 bases). Germline loops: CDR1 MNHEY, CDR2 SMNVEV (reference sequence). With 2 bases removed from V and 11 bases from J, the gap between germline ends came to 16 bases. The length of the CDR3 is 14 residues. Here the CDR3 reads CASSLQGSDPTQHF. Here the CDR3 DNA reads TGTGCCAGCAGTTTACAGGGCTCCGATCCGACCCAGCATTTT.

The chain joins TRBV29-1 to TRBJ2-3; no definite D call. Germline CDR1 is SQVTM and CDR2 is ANQGSEA. The CDR3 is 13 amino acids. The V and J ends lost 0 bases and 3 bases respectively, with 7 bases between them. CDR3 bases: TGCAGCGTTGAAGAAGGAGCGACAGATACGCAGTATTTT. This encodes CSVEEGATDTQYF.

The rearrangement joins TRBV19 to TRBJ2-7; TRBD1 aligns across 7 bases. There are 14 residues in the CDR3. With V trimmed by 6 bases and J by 0 bases, 5 bases remained unmatched. Germline CDR1 LNHDA, CDR2 SQIVND (reference sequence). The CDR3 sequence is CASRPTGYSYEQYF. CDR3 in DNA: TGTGCCAGTAGACCGACAGGGTACTCCTACGAGCAGTACTTC.

V and J are TRBV29-1 and TRBJ1-2, with no clear D. Per germline, CDR1 SQVTM and CDR2 ANQGSEA. CDR3 size: 10 residues. V lost 4 bases, J lost 7 bases, and 7 bases lay in between. CDR3 nucleotide sequence: TGCAGCGTTGGGGAGTTTGGCTACACCTTC. It yields the protein CSVGEFGYTF.

The rearrangement joins TRBV6-6 to TRBJ2-2, with TRBD1 as a possible D gene (6 bases). The CDR3 is 16 residues long. CDR1 and CDR2 (germline): MNHNY, SVGAGI (reference sequence). V was trimmed by 6 bases and J by 5 bases, leaving 19 bases between them. The CDR3 is CASRLPGHGRTGELFF. DNA for the CDR3: TGTGCCAGCAGACTACCGGGACACGGGCGGACCGGGGAGCTGTTTTTT.

The chain has TRBV12-3 or TRBV12-4 and TRBJ2-7, with TRBD2 identical over 7 bases. J was trimmed by 0 bases and V by 3 bases; bases with no gene match: 8. The CDR3 has 16 residues. The CDR3 is CASSFGLAESSYEQYF. The CDR3 DNA is TGTGCCAGCAGTTTCGGTCTAGCGGAGAGCTCCTACGAGCAGTACTTC.

The V gene is TRBV18, the J gene TRBJ1-2; no firm D call. The CDR3 spans 14 residues. Germline CDR1 and CDR2: KGHSH and LQKENI. The V gene lost 0 bases and the J gene lost 4 bases, with 9 bases spanning the gap. The CDR3 protein is CASSPPGRGYGYTF. The CDR3 nucleotides are TGTGCCAGCTCACCACCGGGTCGTGGCTATGGCTACACCTTC. The full variable domain, its missing parts supplied by reference TRBV18 and TRBJ1-2, is NAGVMQNPRHLVRRRGQEARLRCSPMKGHSHVYWYRQLPEEGLKFMVYLQKENIIDESGMPKERFSAEFPKEGPSILRIQQVVRGDSAAYFCASSPPGRGYGYTFGSGTRLTVV.

V and J are TRBV5-5 and TRBJ1-2, with unresolved D. The CDR3 runs 11 residues. V was pared by 4 bases and J by 8 bases, with 9 bases between. Germline loops: CDR1 SGHKS, CDR2 YYEKEE (reference sequence). The CDR3 bases are TGTGCCAGCAGCCTGATAGGGGGCTACACCTTC. As protein: CASSLIGGYTF.

This clonotype was seen more than once but under ten times. V is TRBV15 and J is TRBJ2-7, with 8 bases identical to TRBD1. The CDR3 runs 16 residues. With 1 base clipped from V and 4 bases from J, the junction kept 9 bases outside the gene matches. The germline CDR1 and CDR2 sequences are LNHNV and YYDKDF (reference sequence). CDR3 protein: CATSRVLGQGGYEQYF. In DNA form, the CDR3 reads TGTGCCACCAGCAGAGTCTTAGGACAGGGTGGATACGAGCAGTACTTC.

This clonotype was picked up a small number of times. V is TRBV6-2 or TRBV6-3 and J is TRBJ2-1; the D is unclear. Germline CDR1 reads MNHEY; CDR2 reads SVGEGT. This CDR3 comprises 12 residues. V lost 2 bases, J lost 5 bases, and 4 bases lay in between. CDR3 in DNA: TGTGCCAGCAGTTACGGGGACAATGAGCAGTTCTTC. This encodes CASSYGDNEQFF.

This chain links TRBV6-6 with TRBJ2-7; no clear D gene. Germline V lookup: CDR1 MNHNY, CDR2 SVGAGI (reference sequence). V lost 0 bases and J lost 3, with 15 bases in between. This CDR3 has 16 residues. The chain's CDR3 is CASSYSYSRGGYEQYF. CDR3 coding DNA: TGTGCCAGCAGTTACTCTTACAGCCGCGGCGGCTACGAGCAGTACTTC.

The chain carries TRBV11-2 and TRBJ2-5; D tentatively fits TRBD1 or TRBD2 (5 bases each). V was trimmed by 0 bases and J by 5 bases, leaving 13 bases between them. The CDR3 sequence is 15 residues long. The germline gives CDR1 SGHAT, CDR2 FQNNGV. CDR3 in DNA: TGTGCCAGCAGCTTAGATCTGAGGGGCCGGGAGACCCAGTACTTC. This codes for CASSLDLRGRETQYF.

The V and J genes are TRBV6-6 and TRBJ1-4; D call uncertain. The CDR3 length is 16 residues. V dropped 5 bases and J dropped 4 bases, with 17 bases sitting between them. Germline CDR1 is MNHNY and CDR2 is SVGAGI (reference sequence). This CDR3 reads CASSQETRVRNEKLFF. The DNA of the CDR3 is TGTGCCAGCAGTCAGGAAACCCGGGTCCGTAATGAAAAACTGTTTTTT.

CDR3 DNA sequence: TGTGCCAGCAGTTACTCCAGTTACTCAAGGAACACTGAAGCTTTCTTT. Protein: CASSYSSYSRNTEAFF. The chain uses TRBV6-5 and TRBJ1-1; D remains unclear. The CDR3 extends over 16 amino acids. V was shortened by 0 bases and J by 1 base, with 12 bases between the two germline ends. Germline CDR1 is MNHEY and CDR2 is SVGAGI.

V gene TRBV29-1 combines with J gene TRBJ2-5; D possibly corresponds to TRBD2 (5 bases). Trimming shortened V by 4 bases and J by 5 bases, and 11 bases separated the two germline ends. CDR1 and CDR2 from the germline V gene are SQVTM and ANQGSEA. The CDR3 covers 12 residues. The CDR3 coding sequence is TGCAGCGTTGTTCGGGGTTTGGAGACCCAGTACTTC. This translates into CSVVRGLETQYF.

The chain is built from TRBV29-1 and TRBJ2-4; 9 bases agree with TRBD2. Germline assignment: CDR1 SQVTM and CDR2 ANQGSEA. CDR3 size: 15 residues. Losses at the gene ends were 4 bases for V and 0 bases for J; bases not matched to a gene: 4. In DNA form, the CDR3 reads TGCAGCGTTGTGGGACTAGCCGGAGCCAAAAACATTCAGTACTTC. It is translated as CSVVGLAGAKNIQYF.

This chain links TRBV10-3 with TRBJ1-2; D remains unclear. Germline CDR1 reads ENHRY; CDR2 reads SYGVKD. Trimming removed 8 bases from V and 0 bases from J, with 13 bases in between. The CDR3 consists of 14 residues. CDR3 nucleotide sequence: TGTGCCATCCTCCGACTTGAAGCTAACTATGGCTACACCTTC. Translated, it gives CAILRLEANYGYTF.

The V and J genes are TRBV29-1 and TRBJ2-1; D is ambiguous. Germline-derived CDR1 and CDR2 are SQVTM and ANQGSEA. Trimming removed 3 bases from V and 7 bases from J, with 10 bases in between. This CDR3 region has 12 residues. The CDR3 nucleotides are TGCAGCGTTGACTTAGCTGAGAATGAGCAGTTCTTC. Translating it yields CSVDLAENEQFF.